This entry features one T cell receptor beta chain sequence. Its antigen is unidentified. Busulfan-fludarabine conditioning, marrow transplant, and cyclophosphamide on days +3 and +4 were administered. Sequencing used immunoSEQ multiplex PCR; TCRdb keeps in-frame clones, though not all of them. Among 35,000 to 45,000 clones listed, roughly 78% were seen once. The source of the sample is a study of T cells after posttransplantation cyclophosphamide. The CDR3 has 15 residues. Germline assignment: CDR1 SGHVS and CDR2 FQNEAQ. V lost 1 base and J lost 4, with 13 bases in between. Findings and limits, study-wide: TRB overlap between skin or GI tissue T cells and blood was limited.

The clonotype comes from a female patient aged 40-50 years who received an allogeneic stem cell transplant from a related donor, was CMV-positive, and had no GVHD. The graft donor may have given rise to some T cells. This chain joins TRBV7-8 and TRBJ1-1; the D gene is possibly TRBD1 (6 bases). The starting material was CD4+ T cells sorted from blood, obtained approximately 2,000 days after a stem cell transplant with posttransplant cyclophosphamide. The CDR3 here is CASSLVGRGSTEAFF. In nucleotides, the CDR3 is TGTGCCAGCAGCTTAGTTGGCAGGGGAAGCACTGAAGCTTTCTTT.